The sequence of this TCR beta chain was determined in a study of human T cells and chemical hapten exposure. Germline V gives CDR1 SGHTA, CDR2 FQGNSA. There are 15 residues in the CDR3. V shed 5 bases and J 14 bases; nucleotides not matched to a gene: 15. Indicated time point: pre-sensitization, week 0. Treatment defined: therapeutic diphenylcyclopropenone sensitization with weekly scalp DPC. Study-wide results and limits: Relative to control repertoires, expanded TCRs gave rise to significantly more large CDR3 similarity clusters.

TCRdb reanalysed the RACE reads using MiXCR and keeps one entry per CDR3 protein. The sample holds about 90,000 distinct CDR3 sequences, around 8.8% seen once. This clonotype was detected only a few times. Its antigen is not known. This chain links TRBV7-2 with TRBJ2-1; 10 nucleotides line up with TRBD2. This sample comprised whole blood, obtained in connection with sensitization to the hapten diphenylcyclopropenone (DPC). The source of this sequence is a man aged 40-55 years with alopecia areata. Some clones in this sample may be carry-over from other donors' samples. The CDR3 bases are TGTGCCAGCAGCCAAAGTCCCCTAGCGGGAGTAGACAAGTTCTTC. The encoded protein is CASSQSPLAGVDKFF.